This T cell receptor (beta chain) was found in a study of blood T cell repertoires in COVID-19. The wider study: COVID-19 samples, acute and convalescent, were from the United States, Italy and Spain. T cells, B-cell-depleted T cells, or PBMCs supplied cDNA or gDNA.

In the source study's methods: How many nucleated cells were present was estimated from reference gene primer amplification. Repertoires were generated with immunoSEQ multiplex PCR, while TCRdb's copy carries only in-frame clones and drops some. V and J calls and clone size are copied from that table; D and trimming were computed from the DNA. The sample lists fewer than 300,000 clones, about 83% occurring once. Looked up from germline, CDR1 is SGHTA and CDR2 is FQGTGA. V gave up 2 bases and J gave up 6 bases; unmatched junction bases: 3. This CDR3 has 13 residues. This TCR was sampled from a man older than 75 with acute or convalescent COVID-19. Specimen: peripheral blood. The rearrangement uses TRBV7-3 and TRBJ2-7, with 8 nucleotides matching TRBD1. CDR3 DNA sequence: TGTGCCAGCAGCTTAGGACAGGGAGTCGAGCAGTACTTC. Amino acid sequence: CASSLGQGVEQYF. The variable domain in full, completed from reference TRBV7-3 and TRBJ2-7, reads GAGVSQTPSNKVTEKGKYVELRCDPISGHTALYWYRQSLGQGPEFLIYFQGTGAADDSGLPNDRFFAVRPEGSVSTLKIQRTERGDSAVYLCASSLGQGVEQYFGPGTRLTVT.